This is a list of T cell receptor beta chains from one sample in a study of T cell repertoires in cytomegalovirus infection. TCRdb re-called the reads through MiXCR, storing one row per CDR3 protein. The data contain roughly 640,000 distinct CDR3 sequences, less than 25% of them singletons. Sequenced input: CD8+ T cells from PBMCs. The receptors derive from a human donor in good health (CMV status not recorded). Some clones in this sample may be carry-over from other donors' samples. Each CDR3 is given with its conserved first and last residue. Fields, in order: J gene, V gene, clone size, D gene, CDR3 DNA, CDR3 protein. The D gene is left open where the match is weak. Not all rows give a size; the values are once, few, many and, for expanded clones, a class.

TRBJ2-5 | TRBV27 | . | . | TGTGCCAGCAGTTTGGCTCGGGGGATGGGCCAAGAGACCCAGTACTTC | CASSLARGMGQETQYF
TRBJ1-5 | TRBV15 | . | . | TGTGCCACCAGCAGAGATGGGGGACGGGACCAGCCCCAGCATTTT | CATSRDGGRDQPQHF
TRBJ2-5 | TRBV5-1 | . | . | TGCGCCAGCAGCTTGAGACCGGCGGAGACCCAGTACTTC | CASSLRPAETQYF
TRBJ2-1 | TRBV6-2/TRBV6-3 | few | TRBD2 | TGTGCCAGCAGTGACCCCACTAGCGGGGTCTACAATGAGCAGTTCTTC | CASSDPTSGVYNEQFF
TRBJ2-7 | TRBV7-2 | many | . | TGTGCCAGCAGCTTAGAGCCAGGGTTCTCCTACGAGCAGTACTTC | CASSLEPGFSYEQYF
TRBJ2-3 | TRBV7-9 | many | TRBD1 | TGTGCCAGCAGCTCCGGGGACAGGGGCGCAAGCACAGATACGCAGTATTTT | CASSSGDRGASTDTQYF
TRBJ2-2 | TRBV28 | many | . | TGTGCCAGCTCTGTAAGGGTTCGGACCGGGGAGCTGTTTTTT | CASSVRVRTGELFF
TRBJ2-1 | TRBV27 | once | . | TGTGCCAGCAGTCTAACCGGGCCCCGGGGCAATGAGCAGTTCTTC | CASSLTGPRGNEQFF
TRBJ2-1 | TRBV9 | many | . | TGTGCCAGCAGCCCGGACGGAAGCTACAATGAGCAGTTCTTC | CASSPDGSYNEQFF
TRBJ1-1 | TRBV11-2 | few | . | TGTGCCAGCAGCTCGACGAAGAGGGGGGTTGAAGCTTTCTTT | CASSSTKRGVEAFF
TRBJ2-3 | TRBV7-2 | . | TRBD2 | TGTGCCAGCAGCTTCTGGACTAGCGGGACAACAGATACGCAGTATTTT | CASSFWTSGTTDTQYF
TRBJ2-1 | TRBV18 | . | TRBD2 | TGTGCCAGCTCACCACGGGAACGGGACTACACTAGGAATGAGCAGTTCTTC | CASSPRERDYTRNEQFF
TRBJ2-5 | TRBV27 | once | . | TGTGCCAGCAGTTTATCCTTCAGGGATCAAGAGACCCAGTACTTC | CASSLSFRDQETQYF
TRBJ1-5 | TRBV5-1 | . | . | TGCGCCAGCAGCTTGGATGCGGGGTACAAGCCCCAGCATTTT | CASSLDAGYKPQHF
TRBJ2-7 | TRBV4-1 | . | . | TGCACCAGCAGCCAAGGACTCGACGAGCAGTACTTC | CTSSQGLDEQYF
TRBJ2-5 | TRBV28 | . | . | TGTGCCAGCCAAAATCAGGAGCAGGTTGGCGAGACCCGGTACTTC | CASQNQEQVGETRYF
TRBJ2-5 | TRBV12-3/TRBV12-4 | few | . | TGTGCCAGCAGCGACGCAGTAAAAGAGACCCAGTACTTC | CASSDAVKETQYF
TRBJ2-4 | TRBV9 | few | . | TGTGCCAGCAGCTTGGGGGAAGCCAAAAACATTCAGTACTTC | CASSLGEAKNIQYF
TRBJ2-1 | TRBV7-2 | many | . | TGTGCCAGCAGCCAACAGGGGAGGACAGGCAGCAATGAGCAGTTCTTC | CASSQQGRTGSNEQFF
TRBJ2-1 | TRBV24-1 | . | . | TGTGCCACCAGTGACTGGACAGCGAACAATGAGCAGTTCTTC | CATSDWTANNEQFF
TRBJ1-1 | TRBV7-9 | many | . | TGTGCCAGCAGACCTACGACAGGGAACACTGAAGCTTTCTTT | CASRPTTGNTEAFF
TRBJ2-3 | TRBV6-2/TRBV6-3 | many | . | TGTGCATCACGAGTGGACAGCGGTATCACAGATACGCAGTATTTT | CASRVDSGITDTQYF
TRBJ1-3 | TRBV28 | many | TRBD1 | TGTGCCAGCAGAGTGACAGGGACTGGAAACACCATATATTTT | CASRVTGTGNTIYF
TRBJ2-7 | TRBV19 | few | . | TGTGCCAGTGGGGACCCGGAGGATCTCTCCGAGCAGTACTTC | CASGDPEDLSEQYF
TRBJ2-3 | TRBV7-6 | . | . | TGTGCCACCTCTCTGGAGCAGGGCACAGATACGCAGTATTTT | CATSLEQGTDTQYF
TRBJ2-4 | TRBV7-2 | many | . | TGTGCCAGCAGCCTCCCGGTGGCTGGGGGGCCCAAAAACATTCAGTACTTC | CASSLPVAGGPKNIQYF
TRBJ2-7 | TRBV7-9 | once | TRBD1 | TGTGCCAGCAGCCCCCCTGGGGACAGCGCGTACGAGCAGTACTTC | CASSPPGDSAYEQYF
TRBJ2-6 | TRBV20-1 | few | . | TGCAGTGCTAGAGTTCGAAGGGGGGGGGCCAACGTCCTGACTTTC | CSARVRRGGANVLTF
TRBJ2-1 | TRBV19 | few | . | TGTGCCAGTAGTATTGGGTTTGGGGGGACAGCCGACAATGAGCAGTTCTTC | CASSIGFGGTADNEQFF
TRBJ1-1 | TRBV4-3 | many | . | TGCGCCAGCAGCCAAGGGGGGCGCGAGACTGAAGCTTTCTTT | CASSQGGRETEAFF
TRBJ2-2 | TRBV7-2 | many | TRBD1 | TGTGCCAAAGATACAGGGGGAAAGACCGGGGAGCTGTTTTTT | CAKDTGGKTGELFF
TRBJ1-4 | TRBV27 | . | . | TGTGCCAGCAGTTTAGACCCTGCGGAAAAACTGTTTTTT | CASSLDPAEKLFF
TRBJ2-3 | TRBV2 | . | TRBD2 | TGTGCCAGCAGCTTTTGGCGGGGGGTGGCAGATACGCAGTATTTT | CASSFWRGVADTQYF
TRBJ1-5 | TRBV15 | few | . | TGTGCCACCAGCAGGTCTCGAGGGGGGGCCCAGCCCCAGCATTTT | CATSRSRGGAQPQHF
TRBJ1-2 | TRBV27 | many | . | TGTGCCAGCAGTCGCCAACGGAGAGAAGGGGAAGCTAACTATGGCTACACCTTC | CASSRQRREGEANYGYTF
TRBJ1-2 | TRBV7-6 | few | . | TGTGCCAGCAGCTTCCCCGAAGGGGCGGATGGCTACACCTTC | CASSFPEGADGYTF